A single sample gave rise to the 14 T cell receptor beta chains below, sequenced in a study of post-analysis software for immune sequencing data. These receptors have no identified antigens. The study's findings and limits: Relative to controls, patients had roughly five TRBV segments at higher frequency, with TRBV5-6, TRBV5-1 and TRBV20-1 among these.

Tagging with unique molecular identifiers was a feature of the TCR beta cDNA libraries. TCRdb analysed the PCR reads with MiXCR anew, one entry per CDR3 protein. The table has approximately 180,000 distinct CDR3 sequences, about 29% seen once; the top ten hold about 1.4%. Material: blood. The receptor source for this set is a girl under 18 with multiple sclerosis.

Comments on this clonotype: A junction boundary mismatches the germline segment, possibly from a read error. The rearrangement links TRBV7-9 to TRBJ2-1; D remains unclear. Germline V gene sequence: CDR1 SEHNR, CDR2 FQNEAQ (reference sequence). This CDR3 region has 11 residues. The CDR3 sequence is CTSSRREEQFF. CDR3 nucleotides: TGTACCAGCAGTAGGCGCGAGGAGCAGTTCTTC.

The chain links TRBV20-1 to TRBJ2-5; maybe TRBD1 (5 bases). The DNA end favors TRBJ2-7, so the J call may be wrong. CDR3 length: 16 residues. The germline CDR1 and CDR2 sequences are DFQATT and SNEGSKA (reference sequence). The CDR3 nucleotides read TGCAGTGCTAGTCCACAGGTACGAGCCTCCACCTACGAGCAGTACTTC. Its translation is CSASPQVRASTYEQYF.

The rearrangement joins TRBV29-1 to TRBJ1-1; D unresolved. Per germline, CDR1 SQVTM and CDR2 ANQGSEA. CDR3 size: 14 residues. Trimming cost V 3 bases and J 4 bases, with 15 bases left between them. The CDR3 bases are TGCAGCGTTGAGCAGACGACTGGAGGCACTGAAGCTTTCTTT. Translated: CSVEQTTGGTEAFF.

This clonotype was observed a few times. The V call is TRBV4-1, the J call TRBJ1-1, with TRBD1 identical over 9 bases. The CDR3 covers 16 residues. CDR1 MGHRA and CDR2 YSYEKL come from the germline V gene. V trimming: 4 bases; J trimming: 4 bases; junction bases outside the gene matches: 10. The CDR3 is CASSLRDREGATEAFF. CDR3 DNA sequence: TGCGCCAGCAGCCTCCGGGACAGGGAGGGGGCCACTGAAGCTTTCTTT.

This clonotype has more than one count but fewer than ten. The CDR3 protein is CASSLARANTEAFF. In DNA, the CDR3 is TGTGCCAGCAGCTTAGCCAGGGCGAACACTGAAGCTTTCTTT. The V call is TRBV11-2, the J call TRBJ1-1; possibly TRBD1 for D (5 bases). Germline CDR1 and CDR2: SGHAT and FQNNGV. V lost 1 base and J 1 base, leaving 7 bases between the germline ends. The CDR3 has 14 amino acids. The full variable domain, rest sourced from reference TRBV11-2 and TRBJ1-1, is EAGVAQSPRYKIIEKRQSVAFWCNPISGHATLYWYQQILGQGPKLLIQFQNNGVVDDSQLPKDRFSAERLKGVDSTLKIQPAKLEDSAVYLCASSLARANTEAFFGQGTRLTVV.

The sample holds many counts of this clonotype. This sequence joins TRBV28 and TRBJ2-7; possibly TRBD1 for D (6 bases). Germline lookup yields CDR1 MDHEN and CDR2 SYDVKM. This CDR3 is built from 14 residues. Deletions cut 5 bases from V and 2 bases from J, with 13 bases between. DNA of the CDR3: TGTGCCAGCAGTGGGGTACAGGGACCCTACGAGCAGTACTTC. Translating gives CASSGVQGPYEQYF.

The table lists this clonotype with a few counts. The chain links TRBV20-1 to TRBJ2-1; TRBD2 matches 7 bases. CDR1 DFQATT and CDR2 SNEGSKA come from the germline V gene (reference sequence). J was trimmed by 1 base and V by 0 bases; bases with no gene match: 3. The length of the CDR3 is 15 residues. Here the CDR3 DNA reads TGCAGTGCTAGAGACCAGCGGGAATCCTACAATGAGCAGTTCTTC. It is translated as CSARDQRESYNEQFF.

J is TRBJ2-3 and V is TRBV10-3; 8 positions match TRBD2. The CDR3 is 14 amino acids. From germline, CDR1 is ENHRY and CDR2 SYGVKD. V lost 6 bases to trimming and J lost 5 bases; unmatched junction nucleotides: 7. The CDR3 region is CAIRAGGDRDTQYF. CDR3 DNA sequence: TGTGCCATCAGGGCGGGGGGAGATCGAGATACGCAGTATTTT.

This clonotype was seen a few times. The junction departs from the called germline gene at one end, perhaps through a read error. The V call is TRBV12-3 or TRBV12-4, the J call TRBJ2-1; TRBD2 matches 11 bases. The CDR3 is made up of 16 amino acids. Here the CDR3 reads CAGSFSSSGRPHEQFF. For the CDR3, the DNA is TGTGCCGGCAGTTTCAGCTCTAGCGGGAGGCCCCATGAGCAGTTCTTC.

A word on this clonotype: The junction departs from the called germline gene at one end, perhaps through a read error. The V and J genes are TRBV3-1 and TRBJ2-1, with D possibly called TRBD1 or TRBD2 (5 bases each). Germline loops: CDR1 LGHDT, CDR2 YNNKEL (reference sequence). The CDR3 spans 16 residues. DNA for the CDR3: TGTGCCAGCAGCCAAGATTCGGGGCCTCCCTACGATGAGCAGTTCTTC. Translation: CASSQDSGPPYDEQFF.

The chain employs TRBV5-1 and TRBJ1-5; D not resolved. The CDR3 is 17 amino acids. Trimming removed 4 bases from V and 0 bases from J, with 17 bases in between. CDR1 and CDR2 (germline): SGHRS, YFSETQ. In DNA form, the CDR3 reads TGCGCCAGCAGCCCGCGAGGCATCGACCCTAGCAATCAGCCCCAGCATTTT. Its protein product is CASSPRGIDPSNQPQHF.

This clonotype has more than one count but fewer than ten. The chain is built from TRBV9 and TRBJ2-1; possible D gene TRBD2, 6 bases. Trimming removed 4 bases at V and 9 bases at J, with 14 bases between. This CDR3 is 13 amino acids long. CDR1 and CDR2 from the germline V gene are SGDLS and YYNGEE. Here the CDR3 reads CASSWGGDGEQFF. The CDR3 DNA follows: TGTGCCAGCAGCTGGGGCGGGGACGGTGAGCAGTTCTTC.

This clonotype was picked up many times. This rearrangement joins TRBV29-1 to TRBJ2-3; D call uncertain. The CDR3 runs 13 residues. In germline, CDR1 is SQVTM, CDR2 ANQGSEA. V gave up 7 bases and J gave up 3 bases, with 14 bases separating them. CDR3 sequence (DNA): TGCAGCGAGGTCTGGGTTATGACAGATACGCAGTATTTT. Its protein is CSEVWVMTDTQYF.

This clonotype was counted many times. This chain links TRBV12-3 or TRBV12-4 with TRBJ2-7, with TRBD2 identical over 12 bases. CDR3 length: 15 amino acids. The V segment lost 6 bases and the J segment 4 bases; nucleotides outside the gene matches: 7. The CDR3: CASSGLAGYQYEQYF. The CDR3 nucleotides are TGTGCCAGCAGCGGACTAGCGGGATATCAGTACGAGCAGTACTTC.